This T cell receptor beta chain was sequenced in a study of human T cells and chemical hapten exposure. About the research overall: Patients additionally received therapeutic doses of diphenylcyclopropenone on the scalp once a week, and this continued throughout the approximately 26-week study. Patches that contained 0.01% DPC were applied to the upper back and read at 6 days. The study's findings and limits: The number of TCRs above 1 in 1000 frequency did not change after DPC sensitization.

This clonotype was seen repeatedly, ten times or more. Its antigen is currently unknown. V shed 3 bases, J shed 2 bases, and the junction held 3 bases outside the gene matches. Looked up from germline, CDR1 is DFQATT and CDR2 is SNEGSKA (reference sequence). The CDR3 is 14 amino acids. Under the authors' procedure: Across samples, TCR counts had a median of roughly 91,000 and ranged from about 23,224 to 690,600. In TCRdb, the RACE reads were re-called with MiXCR into one record per CDR3 protein. For this entry, the V and J calls and clone size follow TCRdb and not the study's own pipeline. The sample contains some 81,000 distinct CDR3 sequences, about 8% of which appear only once. Time point meaning: patch test 1, 2 weeks after DPC sensitization. Treatment specified: therapeutic diphenylcyclopropenone sensitization with weekly scalp DPC.

The chain couples TRBV20-1 to TRBJ1-3; TRBD1 matches 8 bases. The specimen comprised whole blood, sampled in connection with sensitization to the hapten diphenylcyclopropenone (DPC). This TCR was recovered from a woman aged 30 to 39 with alopecia areata. Some clones in this sample may be carry-over from other donors' samples. The DNA of the CDR3 is TGCAGTGCTAGTCAGGGGGCGCCTGGAAACACCATATATTTT. Its translation: CSASQGAPGNTIYF.